This T cell receptor beta chain stems from a study of blood T cell repertoires in COVID-19. Germline V gene lookup returns CDR1 SGHVS and CDR2 FQNEAQ. The CDR3 has 15 residues. V dropped 2 bases and J dropped 2; count of bases not matched to a gene: 6. TCRdb's copy holds only in-frame clones and misses some; the assay was immunoSEQ multiplex PCR. Counted here are some 250,000 clones, about three quarters occurring once; the ten biggest clones make up 2.5% to 4%. The chain couples TRBV7-8 to TRBJ2-7, with 7 bases fitting TRBD1. Input material: peripheral blood. The clonotype was recovered from a woman aged 80 or older with acute or convalescent COVID-19. This CDR3 reads CASSLSTGVAYEQYF. CDR3 DNA sequence: TGTGCCAGCAGCTTATCCACAGGGGTCGCCTACGAGCAGTACTTC.